This T cell receptor (beta chain) was sequenced for a study of CD8+ T cells in alopecia areata. Across the whole study: The drug, tofacitinib, lasted 6 to 18 months, followed by 6 months off drug.

cDNA reverse transcribed from extracted RNA served as the sequencing template. Clones were read by immunoSEQ multiplex PCR, and TCRdb kept only the in-frame ones, dropping some. The data show roughly 180,000 clones, 63% seen once. CDR3 size: 12 residues. V gave up 4 bases and J gave up 8 bases, with 14 bases separating them. Germline loops: CDR1 SQVTM, CDR2 ANQGSEA. Overall study results and limits: Sharing of TCRs across patients appeared less clear than in mice, possibly for HLA-related reasons.

This clone was counted only a few times. Its specificity is not known. This clonotype was obtained from a human donor with alopecia areata. Here the sequenced sample was CD4+ T cells sorted from blood, taken at week 0. This rearrangement joins TRBV29-1 to TRBJ1-1; the D is unclear. In DNA form, the CDR3 reads TGCAGCGTTGGACCAACGGTTAGGGAAGCTTTCTTT. This codes for CSVGPTVREAFF. The full variable domain, completed using reference TRBV29-1 and TRBJ1-1, is SAVISQKPSRDICQRGTSLTIQCQVDSQVTMMFWYRQQPGQSLTLIATANQGSEATYESGFVIDKFPISRPNLTFSTLTVSNMSPEDSSIYLCSVGPTVREAFFGQGTRLTVV.